This T cell receptor (beta chain) came from a study of memory CD4+ T cells and cytomegalovirus serostatus. Per the germline V gene, CDR1 is SQVTM and CDR2 is ANQGSEA. The V segment lost 7 bases and the J segment 0 bases; nucleotides outside the gene matches: 5. The CDR3 runs to 13 residues. Produced via immunoSEQ multiplex PCR; TCRdb's table is partial and in-frame only. The table shows some 39,000 clones, with about four fifths occurring only once. The sort gate was single viable CD3+CD4+CD8-CD45RO+ cells for memory CD4+ T cells. The specimen was memory CD4+ T cells from blood. The rearrangement joins TRBV29-1 to TRBJ2-7; 8 bases line up with TRBD1. This sequence was found in an adult in good health and CMV-seronegative. CDR3 in amino acids: CSGTDRDSYEQYF. CDR3 nucleotides: TGCAGCGGGACGGACAGGGACTCCTACGAGCAGTACTTC.